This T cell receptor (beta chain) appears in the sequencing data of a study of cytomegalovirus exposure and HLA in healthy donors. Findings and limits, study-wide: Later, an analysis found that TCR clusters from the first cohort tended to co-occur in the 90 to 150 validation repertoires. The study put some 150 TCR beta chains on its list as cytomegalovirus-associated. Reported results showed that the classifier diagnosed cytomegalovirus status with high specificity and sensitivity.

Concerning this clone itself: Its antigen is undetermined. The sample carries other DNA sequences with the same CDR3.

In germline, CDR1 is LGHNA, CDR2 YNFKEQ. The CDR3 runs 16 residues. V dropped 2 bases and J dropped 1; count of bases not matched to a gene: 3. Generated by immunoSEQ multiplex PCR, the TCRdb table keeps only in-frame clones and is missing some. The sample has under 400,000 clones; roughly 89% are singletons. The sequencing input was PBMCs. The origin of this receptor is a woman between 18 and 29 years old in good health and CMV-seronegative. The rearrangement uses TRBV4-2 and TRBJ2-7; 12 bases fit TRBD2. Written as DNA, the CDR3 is TGTGCCAGCAGCCAACCCGGGACTAGCGGGTCCTACGAGCAGTACTTC. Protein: CASSQPGTSGSYEQYF.